Below, one TCR beta chain is given with its context. The antigen is undetermined. Use of 60 Vbeta and 13 Jbeta primers characterized the PCR. Libraries were prepared by immunoSEQ multiplex PCR; TCRdb keeps only in-frame clonotypes and omits some of them. Of around 100,000 clones detected, roughly four fifths appear once; the ten largest clones hold roughly an eighth. This specimen comes from a study of cytomegalovirus exposure and HLA in healthy donors. Study-wide results and limits: As confirmed in vitro, three CMV-associated chains were specific for CMV antigens.

Per germline, CDR1 LGHNA and CDR2 YNFKEQ. CDR3 length equals 16 residues. V dropped 0 bases and J dropped 8 bases, with 19 bases sitting between them. The rearrangement uses TRBV4-2 and TRBJ1-2; D might be TRBD1 (6 bases). The TCR was taken from a male donor in good health and CMV-seropositive. Sequencing was carried out using PBMCs. Here the CDR3 reads CASSQDPRTAPMGYTF. The DNA for the CDR3 is TGTGCCAGCAGCCAAGACCCCCGGACAGCTCCGATGGGCTACACCTTC.